This T cell receptor (beta chain) was sequenced during a study of OX40 agonist ivuxolimab in advanced cancers. Across the study: Age averaged about 60 years (range roughly 20 to 90), and roughly 80% were male. Partial responses were observed in three patients, of whom one had hepatocellular carcinoma and two had cutaneous melanoma.

Clones were sequenced by immunoSEQ multiplex PCR, and TCRdb holds only the in-frame ones, with some missing. The repertoire holds 9,500 to 15,000 clones, with about 85% as singletons. With respect to this clone: Its antigen is unknown.

Per the germline V gene, CDR1 is SGHTA and CDR2 is FQGNSA. The germline V and J ends were trimmed by 2 bases and 2 bases, with 11 bases remaining between them. The CDR3 runs 15 residues. Study-level results: Clonal expansion from baseline to week 6 occurred in both CD4+ and CD8+ T cells.

The specimen was CD4+ or CD8+ T cells sorted from blood, collected in a trial of the OX40 agonist ivuxolimab. The rearrangement links TRBV7-2 to TRBJ2-3; tentative D call: TRBD2 (5 bases). The receptor's source is an adult with an advanced solid tumor such as melanoma, head and neck, liver or kidney cancer. The CDR3 nucleotides read TGTGCCAGCAGCTTATTGTTGCGGGCCACAGATACGCAGTATTTT. It is translated as CASSLLLRATDTQYF. The whole variable domain, filled in from reference TRBV7-2 and TRBJ2-3, reads GAGVSQSPSNKVTEKGKDVELRCDPISGHTALYWYRQSLGQGLEFLIYFQGNSAPDKSGLPSDRFSAERTGGSVSTLTIQRTQQEDSAVYLCASSLLLRATDTQYFGPGTRLTVL.